Each of the 29 T cell receptor beta chains below was sequenced from the same sample in a study of blood T cell repertoires in COVID-19. The method was immunoSEQ multiplex PCR; TCRdb's version includes in-frame clones alone and lacks a portion of them. This sample has fewer than 500,000 clones, with nearly 90% found just once. The sequenced material came from PBMCs or T cells enriched from blood (not recorded which). The origin of the receptors is a woman between 18 and 30 years old with acute COVID-19.

Only a few counts were recorded for this clone. The rearrangement links TRBV5-1 to TRBJ2-1, with TRBD2 matching over 8 bases. V dropped 4 bases and J dropped 7; count of bases not matched to a gene: 7. The germline gives CDR1 SGHRS, CDR2 YFSETQ. CDR3 size: 14 residues. The CDR3 region is CASSIGGAGNEQFF. DNA for the CDR3: TGCGCCAGCAGCATCGGGGGGGCCGGTAATGAGCAGTTCTTC.

This clone was counted a few times. The chain employs TRBV7-9 and TRBJ1-6; possibly TRBD1 for D (5 bases). The V gene lost 11 bases and the J gene lost 8 bases, with 16 bases spanning the gap. The germline gives CDR1 SEHNR, CDR2 FQNEAQ (reference sequence). The length of the CDR3 is 13 residues. The CDR3 nucleotides read TGTGCCGTAAACTATGCGGGGGATTCACCCCTCCACTTT. The encoded protein is CAVNYAGDSPLHF. Using reference TRBV7-9 and TRBJ1-6 for the parts outside the CDR3, the full variable domain is DTGVSQNPRHKITKRGQNVTFRCDPISEHNRLYWYRQTLGQGPEFLTYFQNEAQLEKSRLLSDRFSAERPKGSFSTLEIQRTEQGDSAMYLCAVNYAGDSPLHFGNGTRLTVT.

This clone came up once. V gene TRBV18 combines with J gene TRBJ2-7; maybe TRBD2 (6 bases). Germline CDR1 is KGHSH and CDR2 is LQKENI. Trimming took 5 bases from V and 2 from J, leaving 13 bases between them. The CDR3 spans 14 residues. The CDR3 region has the DNA TGTGCCAGCTCAGAGGGACTCTCCACCTACGAGCAGTACTTC. Amino acid sequence: CASSEGLSTYEQYF.

V gene TRBV11-2 combines with J gene TRBJ2-7, with TRBD1 identical over 12 bases. This CDR3 has 17 residues. Per the germline V gene, CDR1 is SGHAT and CDR2 is FQNNGV. J lost 3 bases, V lost 5 bases, and 11 bases had no gene match. CDR3 loop: CASSPEDRDRGLYEQYF. The CDR3 DNA sequence: TGTGCCAGCAGCCCAGAGGACCGGGACAGGGGGCTCTACGAGCAGTACTTC.

J is TRBJ1-1 and V is TRBV7-6, with 9 bases lining up with TRBD1. The CDR3 runs 17 residues. The J segment lost 4 bases and the V segment lost 2 bases, leaving 11 bases of the junction unmatched. Germline V gene lookup returns CDR1 SGHVS and CDR2 FNYEAQ. CDR3 coding DNA: TGTGCCAGCAGCTTAACATCCGGGACAGGGATTGTCACTGAAGCTTTCTTT. It encodes CASSLTSGTGIVTEAFF.

This clone has only one observation. The V and J genes are TRBV28 and TRBJ2-5; 7 bases map to TRBD2. Germline values: CDR1 MDHEN, CDR2 SYDVKM. This CDR3 is 15 amino acids long. Trimming at V came to 6 bases and at J to 5 bases, leaving 12 bases not matched to a gene. The CDR3 nucleotides are TGTGCCAGCAGCCCCGGGGGAGGGGTTAGGGAGACCCAGTACTTC. Its protein is CASSPGGGVRETQYF. The variable domain in full, with the rest retrieved from reference TRBV28 and TRBJ2-5, is DVKVTQSSRYLVKRTGEKVFLECVQDMDHENMFWYRQDPGLGLRLIYFSYDVKMKEKGDIPEGYSVSREKKERFSLILESASTNQTSMYLCASSPGGGVRETQYFGPGTRLLVL.

CDR3 residues: CASSSWRSGSYEQYF. The CDR3 DNA is TGTGCCAGCAGTTCATGGAGGAGCGGGAGTTACGAGCAGTACTTC. The V gene is TRBV27, the J gene TRBJ2-7; TRBD2 matches 8 bases. The trim removed 4 bases at V and 4 bases at J, leaving 9 bases unmatched. CDR1 and CDR2 from the germline V gene are MNHEY and SMNVEV (reference sequence). There are 15 residues in the CDR3.

This clone was counted a few times. V and J are TRBV7-2 and TRBJ2-7, with a weak D call TRBD2 (6 bases). CDR1 and CDR2 from the germline V gene are SGHTA and FQGNSA. This CDR3 region has 15 residues. The V end lost 5 bases, the J end lost 2 bases, and 16 bases lay between the germline ends. The chain's CDR3 is CASSRTSQNPYEQYF. For the CDR3, the DNA is TGTGCCAGCAGCCGTACTAGCCAGAACCCCTACGAGCAGTACTTC.

The V and J genes are TRBV28 and TRBJ1-3, with D maybe TRBD1 (6 bases). The CDR3 has 15 amino acids. Per the germline V gene, CDR1 is MDHEN and CDR2 is SYDVKM. CDR3: CASTTGPSSGNTIYF. The CDR3 bases are TGTGCAAGTACTACAGGGCCGAGCTCTGGAAACACCATATATTTT.

The chain joins TRBV11-2 to TRBJ2-7; 11 bases are a match to TRBD2. The length of the CDR3 is 16 residues. The ends lost 5 bases at V and 3 bases at J; junction bases unmatched: 9. CDR1 and CDR2 from the germline V gene are SGHAT and FQNNGV. The CDR3 spells CASSDFSGRALYEQYF. In nucleotides, the CDR3 is TGTGCCAGCAGCGACTTTAGCGGGAGGGCCCTCTACGAGCAGTACTTC.

The J gene is TRBJ2-3, the V gene TRBV7-9; 8 bases fit TRBD1. CDR3 length: 17 residues. J was trimmed by 4 bases and V by 5 bases; bases with no gene match: 14. Germline V CDR1 and CDR2: SEHNR, FQNEAQ (reference sequence). In DNA form, the CDR3 reads TGTGCCAGCAGCCTCCCCCCGACAGGGGAAGGATCAGATACGCAGTATTTT. It specifies CASSLPPTGEGSDTQYF.

V gene TRBV27 combines with J gene TRBJ2-5, with 10 bases matching TRBD2. Germline-derived CDR1 and CDR2 are MNHEY and SMNVEV (reference sequence). The CDR3 contains 16 residues. The ends lost 5 bases at V and 7 bases at J; junction bases unmatched: 13. CDR3: CASSDSGGLSRWTQYF. CDR3 in DNA: TGTGCCAGCAGTGATAGCGGGGGGCTCTCCAGGTGGACCCAGTACTTC.

The V and J genes are TRBV14 and TRBJ1-1; no clear D gene. CDR1 and CDR2 (germline): SGHDN, FVKESK. CDR3 size: 17 residues. With 4 bases removed from V and 1 base from J, the gap between germline ends came to 19 bases. CDR3 protein: CASSPVGRSDRNTEAFF. CDR3 nucleotide sequence: TGTGCCAGCAGCCCCGTAGGCAGGTCAGACCGGAACACTGAAGCTTTCTTT.

The chain uses TRBV6-1 and TRBJ1-5; D not resolved. With 2 bases removed from V and 0 bases from J, the gap between germline ends came to 14 bases. This CDR3 is built from 17 residues. Per germline, CDR1 MNHNS and CDR2 SASEGT. CDR3 nucleotide sequence: TGTGCCAGCAGTGAATTTCCCCGAAACTATAGCAATCAGCCCCAGCATTTT. Translation: CASSEFPRNYSNQPQHF.

The rearrangement links TRBV27 to TRBJ2-3; weak D call: TRBD1 (6 bases). Germline V CDR1 and CDR2: MNHEY, SMNVEV (reference sequence). The CDR3 is made up of 13 amino acids. With 6 bases removed from V and 6 bases from J, the gap between germline ends came to 13 bases. CDR3 protein: CASRGHRQDTQYF. The CDR3 DNA is TGTGCCAGCAGGGGACACCGCCAGGATACGCAGTATTTT.

V gene TRBV5-5 combines with J gene TRBJ2-3, with a tentative D call TRBD2 (5 bases). CDR3 length: 17 residues. The V end lost 1 base, the J end lost 4 bases, and 19 bases lay between the germline ends. The germline gives CDR1 SGHKS, CDR2 YYEKEE (reference sequence). The CDR3: CASSLFEGYGPADTQYF. The CDR3 DNA reads as TGTGCCAGCAGCTTGTTTGAGGGATATGGGCCCGCAGATACGCAGTATTTT.

The rearrangement links TRBV11-3 to TRBJ2-1, with 7 bases aligning to TRBD2. Germline V lookup: CDR1 SGHNT, CDR2 YENEEA. This CDR3 is built from 14 residues. J was trimmed by 4 bases and V by 1 base; bases with no gene match: 1. CDR3 DNA sequence: TGTGCCAGCAGCTTAGCTAGCGGATACAATGAGCAGTTCTTC. This translates into CASSLASGYNEQFF.

This chain connects TRBV7-9 to TRBJ2-1; the D gene is possibly TRBD2 (7 bases). The CDR3 loop spans 18 amino acids. Germline CDR1 SEHNR, CDR2 FQNEAQ (reference sequence). V dropped 4 bases and J dropped 3 bases, with 22 bases sitting between them. The CDR3 bases are TGTGCCAGCAGCTCATCCTCGTCTTGGGGGGGCCTCTACAATGAGCAGTTCTTC. This codes for CASSSSSSWGGLYNEQFF.

This sequence joins TRBV3-1 (or the pseudogene TRBV3-2) and TRBJ1-6; 8 positions agree with TRBD1. From germline, CDR1 is LGHDT and CDR2 YNNKEL (reference sequence). CDR3 length: 15 residues. V lost 4 bases to trimming and J lost 1 base; unmatched junction nucleotides: 0. CDR3 bases: TGTGCCAGCAGCCGGGACAGGTCCTATAATTCACCCCTCCACTTT. The encoded protein is CASSRDRSYNSPLHF.

The V and J genes are TRBV5-6 and TRBJ2-5; D unresolved. This CDR3 contains 16 residues. Germline CDR1 reads SGHDT; CDR2 reads YYEEEE. Between the trimmed V and J ends, which lost 4 bases and 4 bases, there was a span of 20 bases. The chain's CDR3 is CASSARLKRIGETQYF. DNA of the CDR3: TGTGCCAGCAGCGCGCGCCTTAAGAGGATTGGAGAGACCCAGTACTTC.

For the CDR3, the DNA is TGTGCCAGCAGCAAGACAGGGGGCGGATTCGGGGAGCTGTTTTTT. Translating it yields CASSKTGGGFGELFF. The chain joins TRBV21-1 to TRBJ2-2; the DNA was not used to check the table's D call, TRBD1. TRBV21-1 is noted as a pseudogene. The CDR3 spans 15 residues.

The rearrangement uses TRBV6-5 and TRBJ1-1, with TRBD1 as a possible D gene (5 bases). Deletions cut 4 bases from V and 1 base from J, with 10 bases between. The length of the CDR3 is 14 residues. Looked up from germline, CDR1 is MNHEY and CDR2 is SVGAGI. The CDR3 bases are TGTGCCAGCAGTTTCGGTGGGGCGAACACTGAAGCTTTCTTT. It yields the protein CASSFGGANTEAFF.

This clone has only a few counts. The chain is built from TRBV28 and TRBJ2-5, with TRBD2 identical over 9 bases. The V gene's germline CDR1 is MDHEN and CDR2 SYDVKM. This CDR3 has 15 residues. J lost 4 bases, V lost 6 bases, and 9 bases had no gene match. CDR3: CASSPPNSGRETQYF. CDR3 nucleotides: TGTGCCAGCAGCCCCCCGAATAGCGGGAGAGAGACCCAGTACTTC. The variable domain in full, with the rest retrieved from reference TRBV28 and TRBJ2-5, is DVKVTQSSRYLVKRTGEKVFLECVQDMDHENMFWYRQDPGLGLRLIYFSYDVKMKEKGDIPEGYSVSREKKERFSLILESASTNQTSMYLCASSPPNSGRETQYFGPGTRLLVL.

This sequence joins TRBV3-1 (or the pseudogene TRBV3-2) and TRBJ2-7, with TRBD1 as a possible D gene (5 bases). Per germline, CDR1 LGHDT and CDR2 YNNKEL (reference sequence). This CDR3 has 15 residues. V was pared by 0 bases and J by 7 bases, with 16 bases between. Here the CDR3 DNA reads TGTGCCAGCAGCCAAGACATGATACAGGCCCGAGAGCAGTACTTC. Protein product: CASSQDMIQAREQYF.

The chain employs TRBV29-1 and TRBJ1-2, with D possibly being TRBD1 (5 bases). CDR3 length: 11 residues. CDR1 and CDR2 (germline): SQVTM, ANQGSEA. Trimming took 4 bases from V and 7 from J, leaving 10 bases between them. CDR3 DNA sequence: TGCAGCGTTGTCGACAGACGTGGCTACACCTTC. Its protein is CSVVDRRGYTF.

The chain employs TRBV3-1 (or the pseudogene TRBV3-2) and TRBJ1-6; TRBD1 might be the D (6 bases). Trimming removed 4 bases from V and 14 bases from J, with 9 bases in between. The CDR3 has 11 residues. Germline CDR1 reads LGHDT; CDR2 reads YNNKEL (reference sequence). The CDR3 nucleotides are TGTGCCAGCAGCCTACAGGGAACCCTCCACTTT. Translating it yields CASSLQGTLHF.

The gene calls are TRBV15 and TRBJ2-7; a weak D match, TRBD2 (5 bases). Germline V gives CDR1 LNHNV, CDR2 YYDKDF (reference sequence). The CDR3 contains 14 residues. Trimming left V 0 bases short and J 6 bases short, with 12 bases between. The CDR3 nucleotides read TGTGCCACCAGCAGAGATATGGGAGACGGCGAGCAGTACTTC. The encoded protein is CATSRDMGDGEQYF.

The rearrangement joins TRBV19 to TRBJ1-1, with 9 bases matching TRBD1. Germline assignment: CDR1 LNHDA and CDR2 SQIVND (reference sequence). The CDR3 extends over 12 amino acids. The ends lost 7 bases at V and 11 bases at J; junction bases unmatched: 8. For the CDR3, the DNA is TGTGCCAGTATTCTCCGGGACAGGGAGGCTTTCTTT. Translation: CASILRDREAFF.

V and J are TRBV3-1 (or the pseudogene TRBV3-2) and TRBJ2-5, with TRBD2 matching 8 bases. In germline, CDR1 is LGHDT, CDR2 YNNKEL (reference sequence). J lost 5 bases, V lost 1 base, and 3 bases had no gene match. CDR3 length: 14 residues. CDR3: CASSQAGGHETQYF. The CDR3, as DNA: TGTGCCAGCAGCCAAGCGGGGGGGCACGAGACCCAGTACTTC.